The 19 T cell receptor beta chains below come from one sample, sequenced in a study of blood T cell repertoires in COVID-19. The assay was immunoSEQ multiplex PCR, and TCRdb's table has in-frame clones only and misses some. Of around 260,000 clones in the sample, around 87% were seen once. The sample was peripheral blood. The receptor set was obtained from a woman between 40 and 55 years old who had recovered from COVID-19.

The chain employs TRBV2 and TRBJ2-3; TRBD2 matches at 10 bases. Trimming took 11 bases from V and 5 from J; bases not matched to a gene: 10. The length of the CDR3 is 14 residues. Germline lookup yields CDR1 SNHLY and CDR2 FYNNEI. The CDR3 region is CAVSAGGKRDTQYF. The CDR3 coding sequence is TGTGCCGTTTCAGCGGGGGGGAAGAGAGATACGCAGTATTTT.

The chain couples TRBV5-1 to TRBJ2-7; maybe TRBD1 (5 bases). Deletions cut 2 bases from V and 2 bases from J, with 17 bases between. Germline V gene sequence: CDR1 SGHRS, CDR2 YFSETQ. This CDR3 has 16 residues. CDR3 DNA sequence: TGCGCCAGCAGCTTCCGCTCCAGGGCTATTCCCTACGAGCAGTACTTC. It is translated as CASSFRSRAIPYEQYF.

The chain has TRBV9 and TRBJ1-1; the D gene is possibly TRBD1 (5 bases). CDR1 SGDLS and CDR2 YYNGEE come from the germline V gene. The CDR3 has 14 residues. Trimming stripped 0 bases from V and 4 bases from J, with 10 bases between. CDR3 nucleotide sequence: TGTGCCAGCAGCGTAGGGGACTTAATCACTGAAGCTTTCTTT. This sequence encodes CASSVGDLITEAFF. The full variable domain, its missing parts supplied by reference TRBV9 and TRBJ1-1, is DSGVTQTPKHLITATGQRVTLRCSPRSGDLSVYWYQQSLDQGLQFLIQYYNGEERAKGNILERFSAQQFPDLHSELNLSSLELGDSALYFCASSVGDLITEAFFGQGTRLTVV.

The gene calls are TRBV12-3 or TRBV12-4 and TRBJ1-2; 8 bases fit TRBD1. Germline trimming cut 7 bases from V and 0 bases from J; bases unmatched to any gene: 1. The length of the CDR3 is 13 residues. This chain's CDR3 is CASNRGSNYGYTF. As DNA, the CDR3 is TGTGCCAGCAACAGGGGGTCTAACTATGGCTACACCTTC.

This clone has only one observation. The chain employs TRBV5-1 and TRBJ1-1, with D unresolved. There are 15 residues in the CDR3. Trimming removed 0 bases from V and 8 bases from J, with 17 bases in between. CDR1 and CDR2 from the germline V gene are SGHRS and YFSETQ. CDR3 nucleotide sequence: TGCGCCAGCAGCTTGGCGGCGGGCCGCGGGTGGGAAGCTTTCTTT. This translates into CASSLAAGRGWEAFF.

V and J are TRBV6-5 and TRBJ1-4; D possibly corresponds to TRBD1 (6 bases). The germline V gene encodes CDR1 MNHEY and CDR2 SVGAGI. The CDR3 is 13 amino acids. Between the trimmed V and J ends, which lost 6 bases and 5 bases, there was a span of 10 bases. The CDR3 DNA sequence: TGTGCCAGCAGAAGGACAGAGAATGAAAAACTGTTTTTT. Its protein is CASRRTENEKLFF.

This clone has just a few counts. The J gene is TRBJ2-5, the V gene TRBV6-5, with D possibly matching TRBD2 (5 bases). Per germline, CDR1 MNHEY and CDR2 SVGAGI. The CDR3 totals 13 residues. Deletions cut 6 bases from V and 2 bases from J, with 10 bases between. Here the CDR3 reads CASSQLGQETQYF. The CDR3 coding sequence is TGTGCCAGCAGCCAACTAGGGCAAGAGACCCAGTACTTC.

The chain joins TRBV7-9 to TRBJ2-7, with D tentatively TRBD1 (6 bases). Germline V gene lookup returns CDR1 SEHNR and CDR2 FQNEAQ (reference sequence). CDR3 size: 13 residues. Trimming stripped 5 bases from V and 3 bases from J, with 11 bases between. The CDR3 nucleotides read TGTGCCAGCAGCGGGACACCACTCTACGAGCAGTACTTC. It specifies CASSGTPLYEQYF.

This clone was seen just once. The gene calls are TRBV30 and TRBJ2-3, with TRBD2 matching over 14 bases. The V gene's germline CDR1 is GTSNPN and CDR2 SVGIG (reference sequence). The CDR3 loop spans 16 amino acids. The trim removed 4 bases at V and 2 bases at J, leaving 5 bases unmatched. DNA of the CDR3: TGTGCCTGGAAGGGACTAGCGGGGGTGTACACAGATACGCAGTATTTT. Amino acid sequence: CAWKGLAGVYTDTQYF.

V and J are TRBV6-8 and TRBJ1-1; 10 bases line up with TRBD1. The CDR3 is made up of 16 amino acids. The germline V gene encodes CDR1 MNHGY and CDR2 SAAAGT. V was pared by 2 bases and J by 5 bases, with 8 bases of the junction left unmatched. CDR3 sequence reads: CASSYKGPGQGTEAFF. DNA of the CDR3: TGTGCCAGCAGTTACAAGGGTCCGGGACAGGGGACTGAAGCTTTCTTT.

V is TRBV2 and J is TRBJ1-2; D may be TRBD1 (6 bases). Germline V gene sequence: CDR1 SNHLY, CDR2 FYNNEI. The CDR3 extends over 13 amino acids. With 4 bases removed from V and 7 bases from J, the gap between germline ends came to 13 bases. The chain's CDR3 is CASSVGVTGGYTF. Written as DNA, the CDR3 is TGTGCCAGCAGTGTGGGCGTGACAGGTGGCTACACCTTC.

V is TRBV9 and J is TRBJ2-1, with TRBD1 identical over 10 bases. Germline V gene sequence: CDR1 SGDLS, CDR2 YYNGEE. This CDR3 has 15 residues. The V and J ends lost 4 bases and 5 bases, in that order; junction bases with no gene match: 6. CDR3 nucleotides: TGTGCCAGCAGCCAAGACAGGGGGCCTAACAATGAGCAGTTCTTC. Protein sequence: CASSQDRGPNNEQFF.

V gene TRBV7-2 combines with J gene TRBJ2-7; weak D call: TRBD2 (7 bases). Per germline, CDR1 SGHTA and CDR2 FQGNSA. Trimming removed 2 bases from V and 2 bases from J, with 10 bases in between. The CDR3 loop spans 14 amino acids. CDR3 bases: TGTGCCAGCAGCTTATGGGAGGGGGCCTACGAGCAGTACTTC. Translation: CASSLWEGAYEQYF.

The chain has TRBV29-1 and TRBJ1-1; 9 nucleotides agree with TRBD1. There are 13 residues in the CDR3. V shed 4 bases and J 8 bases; nucleotides not matched to a gene: 8. The germline gives CDR1 SQVTM, CDR2 ANQGSEA. As DNA, the CDR3 is TGCAGCGTTGGCCCCGGGACAGGGCGGGAAGCTTTCTTT. Its protein product is CSVGPGTGREAFF. The full variable domain, completed using reference TRBV29-1 and TRBJ1-1, is SAVISQKPSRDICQRGTSLTIQCQVDSQVTMMFWYRQQPGQSLTLIATANQGSEATYESGFVIDKFPISRPNLTFSTLTVSNMSPEDSSIYLCSVGPGTGREAFFGQGTRLTVV.

This chain connects TRBV30 to TRBJ2-5, with a possible D match to TRBD2 (5 bases). Looked up from germline, CDR1 is GTSNPN and CDR2 is SVGIG (reference sequence). This CDR3 has 14 residues. Trimming removed 0 bases at V and 5 bases at J, with 13 bases between. In DNA form, the CDR3 reads TGTGCCTGGAGTGTCCTCTCGAGGGTGGAGACCCAGTACTTC. Translating gives CAWSVLSRVETQYF.

The rearrangement uses TRBV12-5 and TRBJ2-4; no clear D. V dropped 1 base and J dropped 0 bases, with 4 bases sitting between them. The CDR3 spans 14 residues. Germline V gives CDR1 LGHNT, CDR2 FRNRAP. CDR3 DNA sequence: TGTGCTAGTGGTTTGGGACTAGCCAAAAACATTCAGTACTTC. This gives the protein CASGLGLAKNIQYF.

V usage is TRBV18 and J usage is TRBJ2-3; D gene uncertain. CDR3 size: 13 residues. V lost 5 bases to trimming and J lost 0 bases, with 6 bases between them. Germline assignment: CDR1 KGHSH and CDR2 LQKENI. CDR3 DNA sequence: TGTGCCAGCTCATACTCTAGCACAGATACGCAGTATTTT. Amino acids: CASSYSSTDTQYF.

The chain links TRBV13 to TRBJ2-1; D is unresolved. This CDR3 is built from 14 residues. Germline V gene data show CDR1 as PRHDT and CDR2 as FYEKMQ (reference sequence). V lost 0 bases and J 3 bases, leaving 6 bases between the germline ends. This CDR3 is CASSLGGNYNEQFF. The CDR3 DNA is TGTGCCAGCAGCTTAGGCGGTAACTACAATGAGCAGTTCTTC.

This clone was counted a single time. The rearrangement joins TRBV27 to TRBJ2-1; D might be TRBD1 (5 bases). CDR1 and CDR2 (germline): MNHEY, SMNVEV (reference sequence). The CDR3 extends over 15 amino acids. The ends were cut back, 5 bases at V and 0 bases at J, with 11 bases in the middle. CDR3 nucleotide sequence: TGTGCCAGCAGTCCCCAGGGCAGCTCCTACAATGAGCAGTTCTTC. This gives the protein CASSPQGSSYNEQFF.